The 25 T cell receptor beta chains below were found in one sample sequenced in a study of T cell responses to AZD1222 COVID-19 vaccine. TCRdb keeps only in-frame clones here, not all; method: immunoSEQ multiplex PCR. The sample has 95,000 to 120,000 clones; around 88% are singletons. Sequenced here: peripheral blood, sampled 28 days after the second AZD1222 dose. These receptors came from an adult who received the AZD1222 COVID-19 vaccine.

This chain joins TRBV11-2 and TRBJ1-1; D may be TRBD1 (5 bases). The germline gives CDR1 SGHAT, CDR2 FQNNGV. Trimming shortened V by 3 bases and J by 7 bases, and 12 bases separated the two germline ends. The CDR3 spans 13 residues. Here the CDR3 reads CASSFREADEAFF. The CDR3 DNA is TGTGCCAGCAGCTTCAGGGAGGCGGATGAAGCTTTCTTT.

This clone was seen only a few times. J is TRBJ1-2 and V is TRBV19, with a tentative D call TRBD1 (6 bases). CDR1 and CDR2 from the germline V gene are LNHDA and SQIVND (reference sequence). V was clipped by 4 bases and J by 3 bases, with 12 bases between them. There are 14 residues in the CDR3. The CDR3 protein is CASSRVDSYYGYTF. The CDR3 DNA reads TGTGCCAGTAGTAGGGTGGACAGCTACTATGGCTACACCTTC. Full variable domain (remainder filled in from reference TRBV19 and TRBJ1-2): DGGITQSPKYLFRKEGQNVTLSCEQNLNHDAMYWYRQDPGQGLRLIYYSQIVNDFQKGDIAEGYSVSREKKESFPLTVTSAQKNPTAFYLCASSRVDSYYGYTFGSGTRLTVV.

The chain recombines TRBV3-1 (or the pseudogene TRBV3-2) with TRBJ1-6; 10 bases line up with TRBD1. J gave up 7 bases and V 1 base, and 7 bases lay outside the gene matches. The CDR3 is made up of 17 amino acids. CDR1 is LGHDT, CDR2 YNNKEL, per germline (reference sequence). The chain's CDR3 is CASSQGLSDRGNSPLHF. CDR3 bases: TGTGCCAGCAGCCAAGGCCTCTCGGACAGGGGGAATTCACCCCTCCACTTT.

For the CDR3, the DNA is TGTGCCAGCAGCTTAACCGGGGGTGTCCAGCCCCAGCATTTT. Translation gives CASSLTGGVQPQHF. The chain links TRBV7-3 to TRBJ1-5, with D perhaps TRBD1 (5 bases). CDR3 size: 14 residues. Germline values: CDR1 SGHTA, CDR2 FQGTGA. V was pared by 0 bases and J by 7 bases, with 10 bases between.

The CDR3 loop reads CASSTTGTGPYEQYF. Written as DNA, the CDR3 is TGTGCCAGCAGTACCACCGGGACGGGACCCTACGAGCAGTACTTC. The chain joins TRBV6-5 to TRBJ2-7; the D gene could be TRBD1 or TRBD2 (5 bases each). The germline V gene has CDR1 MNHEY and CDR2 SVGAGI. This CDR3 has 15 amino acids. V gave up 5 bases and J gave up 2 bases, with 16 bases separating them.

The V gene is TRBV4-2, the J gene TRBJ1-2; possible D gene TRBD1, 5 bases. The V end was cut by 0 bases, the J end by 5 bases, with 13 bases between. The CDR3 length is 15 residues. Germline V lookup: CDR1 LGHNA, CDR2 YNFKEQ. CDR3 DNA sequence: TGTGCCAGCAGCCAAGATCTGGGGGGGAGATATGGCTACACCTTC. Protein sequence: CASSQDLGGRYGYTF.

This clone has just a few counts. V is TRBV10-3 and J is TRBJ1-6; D gene uncertain. Germline CDR1 ENHRY, CDR2 SYGVKD. V lost 7 bases to trimming and J lost 1 base, with 11 bases between them. This CDR3 has 15 residues. The DNA for the CDR3 is TGTGCCATCAATCAAGACGGGTCCTATAATTCACCCCTCCACTTT. Translation: CAINQDGSYNSPLHF.

The rearrangement joins TRBV20-1 to TRBJ2-3; D not certain. Per the germline V gene, CDR1 is DFQATT and CDR2 is SNEGSKA (reference sequence). The CDR3 sequence is 10 residues long. Deletions cut 5 bases from V and 6 bases from J, with 6 bases between. As DNA, the CDR3 is TGCAGTGCTCGATGGGATACGCAGTATTTT. Encoded protein: CSARWDTQYF.

V gene TRBV19 combines with J gene TRBJ1-5, with 8 bases matching TRBD1. CDR3 length: 15 amino acids. V trimming: 7 bases; J trimming: 4 bases; junction bases outside the gene matches: 9. CDR1 is LNHDA and CDR2 is SQIVND in the germline V gene (reference sequence). This CDR3 reads CASTTGQALNQPQHF. CDR3 sequence (DNA): TGTGCCAGTACTACGGGACAGGCTCTTAATCAGCCCCAGCATTTT.

This chain joins TRBV4-1 and TRBJ2-1; 9 bases agree with TRBD2. The CDR3 sequence is 15 residues long. The junction had 6 bases not matched to a gene; V was cut back by 2 bases and J by 7 bases. Germline V gene sequence: CDR1 MGHRA, CDR2 YSYEKL. This CDR3 reads CASSQLAGQGNEQFF. The CDR3 DNA reads TGCGCCAGCAGCCAACTAGCGGGGCAGGGGAATGAGCAGTTCTTC.

J is TRBJ1-1 and V is TRBV14; D uncertain. V was cut by 5 bases and J by 0 bases, with 7 bases left in between. The CDR3 runs to 13 residues. CDR1 and CDR2 from the germline V gene are SGHDN and FVKESK. CDR3 in amino acids: CASSNSLNTEAFF. The CDR3 DNA is TGTGCCAGCAGCAATTCACTGAACACTGAAGCTTTCTTT.

This clone was picked up a small number of times. The genes are TRBV6-5 and TRBJ1-1; unclear D gene. The CDR3 is made up of 12 amino acids. The germline CDR1 and CDR2 sequences are MNHEY and SVGAGI. Trimming stripped 7 bases from V and 0 bases from J, with 6 bases between. The CDR3 DNA reads as TGTGCCAGCACGAGGGTGAACACTGAAGCTTTCTTT. Translation: CASTRVNTEAFF.

This clone occurred once. This sequence joins TRBV28 and TRBJ2-3; possibly TRBD1 or TRBD2 for D (5 bases each). Trimming left V 1 base short and J 0 bases short, with 8 bases between. Germline V lookup: CDR1 MDHEN, CDR2 SYDVKM. CDR3 length equals 15 residues. The CDR3 spells CASSLLGPSTDTQYF. The CDR3 region has the DNA TGTGCCAGCAGTTTATTGGGACCCAGCACAGATACGCAGTATTTT. The entire variable domain, with the rest obtained from reference TRBV28 and TRBJ2-3, is as follows: DVKVTQSSRYLVKRTGEKVFLECVQDMDHENMFWYRQDPGLGLRLIYFSYDVKMKEKGDIPEGYSVSREKKERFSLILESASTNQTSMYLCASSLLGPSTDTQYFGPGTRLTVL.

The chain employs TRBV4-2 and TRBJ1-3; D remains ambiguous. Germline loops: CDR1 LGHNA, CDR2 YNFKEQ. Trimming took 1 base from V and 0 from J, leaving 7 bases between them. The CDR3 is 15 residues long. The CDR3 loop reads CASSQVRDSGNTIYF. The DNA for the CDR3 is TGTGCCAGCAGCCAAGTAAGGGACTCTGGAAACACCATATATTTT.

The V gene is TRBV3-1 (or the pseudogene TRBV3-2), the J gene TRBJ1-1; the D is unclear. Germline CDR1 LGHDT, CDR2 YNNKEL (reference sequence). This CDR3 region has 13 residues. The V end was cut by 1 base, the J end by 5 bases, with 8 bases between. The CDR3 region is CASSQVDGTEAFF. CDR3 in DNA: TGTGCCAGCAGCCAAGTAGATGGGACTGAAGCTTTCTTT.

V usage is TRBV10-3 and J usage is TRBJ2-1; 8 nucleotides match TRBD2. Unmatched junction bases numbered 15, after V lost 3 bases and J lost 5 bases. The CDR3 runs 18 residues. The V gene's germline CDR1 is ENHRY and CDR2 SYGVKD. The CDR3: CAISEIWFVAGGNNEQFF. The CDR3 region has the DNA TGTGCCATCAGTGAAATCTGGTTTGTGGCGGGGGGCAACAATGAGCAGTTCTTC.

The V and J genes are TRBV6-5 and TRBJ2-7; D perhaps matches TRBD2 (5 bases). This CDR3 contains 14 residues. Germline lookup yields CDR1 MNHEY and CDR2 SVGAGI. The ends were cut back, 6 bases at V and 5 bases at J, with 17 bases in the middle. The CDR3 sequence: CASSRPGSRDEQYF. CDR3 DNA: TGTGCCAGCAGCCGCCCGGGCTCGAGGGACGAGCAGTACTTC.

The rearrangement uses TRBV5-6 and TRBJ1-2; tentatively, D is TRBD1 (5 bases). CDR1 is SGHDT, CDR2 YYEEEE, per germline. The CDR3 runs 14 residues. Trimming removed 5 bases from V and 2 bases from J, with 13 bases in between. CDR3 loop: CASSPRGVNYGYTF. The CDR3 nucleotides are TGTGCCAGCAGTCCCCGGGGGGTAAACTATGGCTACACCTTC.

The V call is TRBV7-2, the J call TRBJ1-5; D not certain. Germline V gene data show CDR1 as SGHTA and CDR2 as FQGNSA. This CDR3 is built from 15 residues. Deletions cut 5 bases from V and 0 bases from J, with 11 bases between. Here the CDR3 reads CASSPTGYSNQPQHF. The CDR3 coding sequence is TGTGCCAGCAGCCCTACCGGGTATAGCAATCAGCCCCAGCATTTT.

The chain couples TRBV9 to TRBJ1-1; the D is unclear. The CDR3 contains 13 residues. Germline V gene data show CDR1 as SGDLS and CDR2 as YYNGEE. The V and J ends lost 0 bases and 8 bases respectively, with 11 bases between them. The CDR3 DNA reads TGTGCCAGCAGCGTAGACCTCGGGAAGGAAGCTTTCTTT. This sequence encodes CASSVDLGKEAFF.

The sample holds a few counts of this clone. This chain links TRBV4-1 with TRBJ1-3, with 8 bases matching TRBD1. V gave up 4 bases and J gave up 0 bases; unmatched junction bases: 14. This CDR3 comprises 19 residues. Germline loops: CDR1 MGHRA, CDR2 YSYEKL. The CDR3 sequence: CASSRSGGTGNPSGNTIYF. CDR3 sequence (DNA): TGCGCCAGCAGCCGATCGGGTGGGACAGGAAACCCCTCTGGAAACACCATATATTTT.

The rearrangement uses TRBV28 and TRBJ2-7; D gene uncertain. The CDR3 spans 13 residues. The V and J ends lost 1 base and 6 bases respectively, with 10 bases between them. CDR1 is MDHEN, CDR2 SYDVKM, per germline. This chain's CDR3 is CASSLYTLAEQYF. The CDR3 DNA sequence: TGTGCCAGCAGTTTATACACCCTGGCCGAGCAGTACTTC.

The sample holds one count of this clone. The genes are TRBV28 and TRBJ2-2; tentatively, D is TRBD2 (6 bases). V was clipped by 3 bases and J by 5 bases, with 19 bases between them. CDR3 length: 17 amino acids. CDR1 is MDHEN and CDR2 is SYDVKM in the germline V gene. CDR3 protein: CASSLGGASLRTGELFF. DNA of the CDR3: TGTGCCAGCAGTTTGGGCGGGGCCTCCCTACGAACCGGGGAGCTGTTTTTT.

The J gene is TRBJ2-5, the V gene TRBV7-8; D not certain. This CDR3 has 13 amino acids. Trimming shortened V by 2 bases and J by 1 base, and 5 bases separated the two germline ends. Germline V CDR1 and CDR2: SGHVS, FQNEAQ. CDR3 DNA: TGTGCCAGCAGCTTAAACAGCCAAGAGACCCAGTACTTC. Encoded protein: CASSLNSQETQYF. Supplemented by reference TRBV7-8 and TRBJ2-5, the full variable domain reads GAGVSQSPRYKVAKRGQDVALRCDPISGHVSLFWYQQALGQGPEFLTYFQNEAQLDKSGLPSDRFFAERPEGSVSTLKIQRTQQEDSAVYLCASSLNSQETQYFGPGTRLLVL.

The chain couples TRBV19 to TRBJ1-5; no clear D. The V end was cut by 8 bases, the J end by 3 bases, with 8 bases between. CDR1 is LNHDA, CDR2 SQIVND, per germline (reference sequence). This CDR3 contains 12 residues. This chain's CDR3 is CASQILNQPQHF. The CDR3 nucleotides are TGTGCCAGTCAGATACTCAATCAGCCCCAGCATTTT.